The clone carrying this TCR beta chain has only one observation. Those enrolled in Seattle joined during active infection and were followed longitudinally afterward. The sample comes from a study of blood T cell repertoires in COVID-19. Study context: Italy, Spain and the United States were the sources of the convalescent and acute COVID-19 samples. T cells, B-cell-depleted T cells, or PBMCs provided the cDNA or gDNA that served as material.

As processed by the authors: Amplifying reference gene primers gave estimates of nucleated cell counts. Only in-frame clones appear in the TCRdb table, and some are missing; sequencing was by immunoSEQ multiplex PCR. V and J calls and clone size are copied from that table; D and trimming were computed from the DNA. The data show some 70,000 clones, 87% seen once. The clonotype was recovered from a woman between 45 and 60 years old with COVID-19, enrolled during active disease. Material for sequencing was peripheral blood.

The CDR3 loop reads CASSYLRGRGTGELFF. CDR3 bases: TGTGCCAGCAGTTACCTCCGCGGGAGGGGAACCGGGGAGCTGTTTTTT. The rearrangement joins TRBV6-5 to TRBJ2-2; 9 positions agree with TRBD2. Germline lookup yields CDR1 MNHEY and CDR2 SVGAGI. Trimming at V came to 2 bases and at J to 5 bases, leaving 6 bases not matched to a gene. This CDR3 region has 16 residues.